The entry below gives a single TCR beta chain sequence along with its context. The investigators sampled blood at baseline, at cycle 4 day 1, and at cycle 7 day 1. The CDR3 runs 15 residues. The germline CDR1 and CDR2 sequences are LNHDA and SQIVND (reference sequence). The V end lost 1 base, the J end lost 0 bases, and 10 bases lay between the germline ends. This specimen comes from a study of OX40 agonist ivuxolimab in advanced cancers. Study in general: One hepatocellular carcinoma and two cutaneous melanoma patients partially responded.

The protocol was immunoSEQ multiplex PCR, while the TCRdb copy is restricted to in-frame clones and leaves out a portion. Of about 32,000 clones listed, around 83% were seen once; the top ten hold about 20%. The sequences come from CD4+ or CD8+ T cells sorted from blood, collected in a trial of the OX40 agonist ivuxolimab. The gene calls are TRBV19 and TRBJ2-7, with a weak D call TRBD1 (5 bases). This clonotype originated in an adult with an advanced solid tumor such as melanoma, head and neck, liver or kidney cancer. Here the CDR3 reads CASSIGGESSYEQYF. For the CDR3, the DNA is TGTGCCAGTAGTATAGGGGGCGAGAGCTCCTACGAGCAGTACTTC.